Listed below are T cell receptor beta chains from one sample, sequenced in a study of blood T cells in healthy people across ages. Each CDR3 protein gets one entry after TCRdb re-called the 5' RACE reads with MiXCR. This table holds some 1.6 million distinct CDR3 sequences, roughly 32% found once. The material sequenced was blood. These receptors were obtained from a woman younger than 45 in good health. CDR3s include the opening cysteine and the closing phenylalanine or tryptophan. D genes are given only for firm matches. Size is omitted from some rows. Given values are once, few, many or a class for expanded clones.

TRBJ1-5 TRBV28 - - TGTGCCAGCAGTTTCCTCCAGGATTACAATCAGCCCCAGCATTTT CASSFLQDYNQPQHF
TRBJ2-5 TRBV20-1 - TRBD2 TGCAGTGCTAGAAGGCGGGAGGGCCGCGAGACCCAGTACTTC CSARRREGRETQYF
TRBJ2-1 TRBV7-3 - - TGTGCCAGCAGCTTACTAGTGCTAAGTTCAGGTAGTGAGCAGTTCTTC CASSLLVLSSGSEQFF
TRBJ2-3 TRBV29-1 - TRBD2 TGCAGCGTTGAAACTAGCGGAGATACGCAGTATTTT CSVETSGDTQYF
TRBJ2-2 TRBV7-3 few TRBD1 TGTGCCAGCAGCCTCCGGGACAGATCGAACACCGGGGAGCTGTTTTTT CASSLRDRSNTGELFF
TRBJ1-5 TRBV15 few - TGTGCCACCAGCAGAGATATTTTGGGGGGCCCCGGCCTCAATCAGCCCCAGCATTTT CATSRDILGGPGLNQPQHF
TRBJ2-1 TRBV20-1 - TRBD2 TGCAGTGCTAGGGGGGGGGGACTCAGCTCCTACAATGAGCAGTTCTTC CSARGGGLSSYNEQFF
TRBJ2-1 TRBV6-6 - TRBD1 TGTGCCAGCAGTGATACGACAGGGGCGGACTACAATGAGCAGTTCTTC CASSDTTGADYNEQFF
TRBJ2-7 TRBV5-1 - - TGCGCCAGCAGCTCCCAGCGGATTACGGAGTCCCACGAGCAGTACTTC CASSSQRITESHEQYF
TRBJ2-2 TRBV6-6 - - TGTGCCAGTGAGGGGCGGAACACCGGGGAGCTGTTTTTT CASEGRNTGELFF
TRBJ1-2 TRBV9 few TRBD1 TGTGCCAGCAGCGTAGGATACGGGGACAGGGGTGGCTACACCTTC CASSVGYGDRGGYTF
TRBJ2-7 TRBV28 few - TGTGACGTTAAAACCCAGTACTTC CDVKTQYF
TRBJ1-1 TRBV3-1 - - TGTGCCAGCAGCCAAGACACCAGATACACTGAAGCTTTCTTT CASSQDTRYTEAFF
TRBJ2-1 TRBV6-1 - - TGTGCCAGCAGTGAATTTCCATCTTGGCAGGGTTACTCCTACAATGAGCAGTTCTTC CASSEFPSWQGYSYNEQFF
TRBJ1-4 TRBV20-1 - TRBD1 TGCAGTGCTAGAGATCTAGGACAGGGGAAACAGGTTGAAAAACTGTTTTTT CSARDLGQGKQVEKLFF
TRBJ1-1 TRBV20-1 - - TGCAGTGCTCGAGGACAAATGAACACTGAAGCTTTCTTT CSARGQMNTEAFF
TRBJ1-6 TRBV6-1 - TRBD1 TGTGCCAGCAGCTGGGACAGGGAATTCACCCCTTCACCCCTCCACTTT CASSWDREFTPSPLHF
TRBJ2-1 TRBV12-3/TRBV12-4 - TRBD2 TGTGCCAGCAGTCCTCTAGCGGGGGGGCCAGGCACCTACAATGAGCAGTTCTTC CASSPLAGGPGTYNEQFF
TRBJ1-2 TRBV6-5 - - TGTGCCAGCATCACAGGTCCTCCAAACTATGGCTACACCTTC CASITGPPNYGYTF
TRBJ1-1 TRBV12-5 - - TGTGCTAGTGGTTTGTCCAGGACTGAAGCTTTCTTT CASGLSRTEAFF
TRBJ2-7 TRBV27 - TRBD2 TGTGCCAGCAGTTTATTGTCTAGCGGCTACGAGCAGTACTTC CASSLLSSGYEQYF